This TCR beta chain was obtained from a study of early T cells in non-severe SARS-CoV-2 infection. Study at large: Chains stayed unpaired after sequencing of bulk RNA from unsorted whole blood. The study, taken as a whole, reports: In VDJdb matching, anti-spike CD8 responses were favored while private and CD4 specificities went missing.

Each cDNA molecule carried a unique molecular identifier. A single record per CDR3 protein comes from TCRdb applying MiXCR to the 5' RACE reads. This sample has tens of thousands of distinct CDR3 sequences, with 10% to 12% found just once. The ends were cut back, 6 bases at V and 0 bases at J, with 18 bases in the middle. The germline V gene encodes CDR1 SQVTM and CDR2 ANQGSEA. This CDR3 has 17 residues. Only a few counts were recorded for this clonotype. Antigen unknown. V and J are TRBV29-1 and TRBJ2-6; the D gene is possibly TRBD2 (6 bases). The sequences come from whole blood, collected at baseline. This clonotype was obtained from an adult who was a healthcare worker with PCR-confirmed SARS-CoV-2 infection or an uninfected control (not recorded which). The CDR3 reads CSVIGTSEASGANVLTF. The CDR3 region has the DNA TGCAGCGTGATCGGGACTTCCGAGGCCTCTGGGGCCAACGTCCTGACTTTC.